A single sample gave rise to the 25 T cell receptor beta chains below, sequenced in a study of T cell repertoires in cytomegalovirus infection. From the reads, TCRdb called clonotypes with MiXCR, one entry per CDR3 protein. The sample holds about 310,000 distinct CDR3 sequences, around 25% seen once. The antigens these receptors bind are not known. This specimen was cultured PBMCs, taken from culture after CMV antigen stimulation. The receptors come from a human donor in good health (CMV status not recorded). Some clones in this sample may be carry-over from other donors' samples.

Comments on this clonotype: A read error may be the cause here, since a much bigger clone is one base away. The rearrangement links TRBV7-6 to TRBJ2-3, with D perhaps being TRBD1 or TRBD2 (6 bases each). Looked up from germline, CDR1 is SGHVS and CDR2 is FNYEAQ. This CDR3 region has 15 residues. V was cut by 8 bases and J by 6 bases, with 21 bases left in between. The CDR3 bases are TGTGCCAGCGGCCTCCCCCCACAGGGACTGGATACGCAGTATTTT. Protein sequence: CASGLPPQGLDTQYF.

The CDR3: CASSRLAQSTDTQYF. Here the CDR3 DNA reads TGTGCCAGCAGCAGACTAGCCCAAAGCACAGATACGCAGTATTTT. The chain recombines TRBV12-3 or TRBV12-4 with TRBJ2-3; TRBD2 aligns across 7 bases. The CDR3 runs to 15 residues. V dropped 6 bases and J dropped 0; count of bases not matched to a gene: 6.

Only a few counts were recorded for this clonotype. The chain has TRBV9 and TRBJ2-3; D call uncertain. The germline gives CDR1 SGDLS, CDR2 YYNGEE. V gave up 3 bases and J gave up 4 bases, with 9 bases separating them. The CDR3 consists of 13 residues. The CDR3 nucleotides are TGTGCCAGCAGCGGTTTCGACTCAGATACGCAGTATTTT. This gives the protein CASSGFDSDTQYF.

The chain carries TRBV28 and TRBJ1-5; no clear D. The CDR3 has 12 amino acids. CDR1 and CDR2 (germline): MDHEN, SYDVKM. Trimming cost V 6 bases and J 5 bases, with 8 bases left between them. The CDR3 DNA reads TGTGCCAGCAGGGACGGCCATCAGCCCCAGCATTTT. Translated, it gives CASRDGHQPQHF.

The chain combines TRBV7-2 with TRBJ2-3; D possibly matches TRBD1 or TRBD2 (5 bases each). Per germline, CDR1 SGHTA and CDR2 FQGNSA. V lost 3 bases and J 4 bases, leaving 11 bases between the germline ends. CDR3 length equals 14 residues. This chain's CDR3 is CASSFVGAPDTQYF. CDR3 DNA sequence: TGTGCCAGCAGCTTTGTCGGGGCCCCAGATACGCAGTATTTT.

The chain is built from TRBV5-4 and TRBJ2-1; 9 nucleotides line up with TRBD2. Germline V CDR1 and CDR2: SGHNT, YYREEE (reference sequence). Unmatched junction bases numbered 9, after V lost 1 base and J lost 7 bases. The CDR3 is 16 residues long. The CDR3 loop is CASSLRPSGIGNEQFF. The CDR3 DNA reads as TGTGCCAGCAGCTTGAGGCCTAGCGGGATTGGAAATGAGCAGTTCTTC.

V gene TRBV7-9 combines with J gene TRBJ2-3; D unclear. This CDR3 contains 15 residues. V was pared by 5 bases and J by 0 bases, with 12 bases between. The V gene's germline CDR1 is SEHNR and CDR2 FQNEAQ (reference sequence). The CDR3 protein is CASSVGDSSTDTQYF. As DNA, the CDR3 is TGTGCCAGCAGCGTAGGAGACTCTAGCACAGATACGCAGTATTTT.

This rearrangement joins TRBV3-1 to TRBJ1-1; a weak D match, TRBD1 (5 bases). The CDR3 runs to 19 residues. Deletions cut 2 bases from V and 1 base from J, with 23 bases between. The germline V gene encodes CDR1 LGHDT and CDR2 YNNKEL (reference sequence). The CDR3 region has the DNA TGTGCCAGCAGCCAATTCCCTCGTGGTAGTTCAGGGCAGAACACTGAAGCTTTCTTT. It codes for CASSQFPRGSSGQNTEAFF.

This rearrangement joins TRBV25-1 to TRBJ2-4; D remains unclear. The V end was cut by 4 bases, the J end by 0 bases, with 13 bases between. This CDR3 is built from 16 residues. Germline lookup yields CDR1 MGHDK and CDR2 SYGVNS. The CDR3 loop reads CASSVRAALAKNIQYF. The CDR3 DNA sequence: TGTGCCAGCAGTGTTCGGGCGGCGCTAGCCAAAAACATTCAGTACTTC.

CDR3 region: CASSLPAGNEQFF. In DNA form, the CDR3 reads TGTGCCAGCAGCTTACCGGCGGGGAATGAGCAGTTCTTC. This sequence joins TRBV7-9 and TRBJ2-1; D possibly corresponds to TRBD2 (6 bases). This CDR3 spans 13 amino acids. Trimming shortened V by 2 bases and J by 7 bases, and 9 bases separated the two germline ends. The germline CDR1 and CDR2 sequences are SEHNR and FQNEAQ (reference sequence).

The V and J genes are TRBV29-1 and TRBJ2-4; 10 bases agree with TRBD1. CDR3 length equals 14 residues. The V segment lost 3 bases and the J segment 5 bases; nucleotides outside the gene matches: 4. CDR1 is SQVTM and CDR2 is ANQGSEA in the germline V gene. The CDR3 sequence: CSVEDRGGENIQYF. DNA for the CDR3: TGCAGCGTTGAGGACAGGGGGGGCGAAAACATTCAGTACTTC.

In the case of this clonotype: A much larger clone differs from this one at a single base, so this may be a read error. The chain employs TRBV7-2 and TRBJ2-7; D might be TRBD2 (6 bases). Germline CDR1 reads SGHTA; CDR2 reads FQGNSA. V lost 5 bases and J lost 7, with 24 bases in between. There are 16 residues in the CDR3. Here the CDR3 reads CASSQLTSRRGGEQYF. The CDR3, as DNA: TGTGCCAGCAGCCAACTAACTAGCAGGAGGGGTGGAGAGCAGTACTTC.

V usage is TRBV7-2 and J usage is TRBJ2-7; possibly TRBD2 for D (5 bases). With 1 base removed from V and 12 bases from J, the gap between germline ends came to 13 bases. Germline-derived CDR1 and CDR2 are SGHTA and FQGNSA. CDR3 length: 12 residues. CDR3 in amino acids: CASSLDGVGRYF. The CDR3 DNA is TGTGCCAGCAGCTTAGACGGGGTTGGCAGGTACTTC.

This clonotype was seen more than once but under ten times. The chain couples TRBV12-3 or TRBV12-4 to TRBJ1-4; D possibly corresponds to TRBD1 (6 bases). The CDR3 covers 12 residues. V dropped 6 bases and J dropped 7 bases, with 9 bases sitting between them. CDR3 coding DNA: TGTGCCAGCAGAGGGGGGAGTGAAAAACTGTTTTTT. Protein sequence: CASRGGSEKLFF.

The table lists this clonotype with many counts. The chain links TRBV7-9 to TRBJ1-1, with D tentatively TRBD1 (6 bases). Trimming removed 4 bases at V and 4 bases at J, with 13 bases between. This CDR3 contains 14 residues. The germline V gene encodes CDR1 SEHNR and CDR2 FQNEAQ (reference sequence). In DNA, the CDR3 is TGTGCCAGCAGCTACTCCCAGGGGAGCACTGAAGCTTTCTTT. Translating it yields CASSYSQGSTEAFF.

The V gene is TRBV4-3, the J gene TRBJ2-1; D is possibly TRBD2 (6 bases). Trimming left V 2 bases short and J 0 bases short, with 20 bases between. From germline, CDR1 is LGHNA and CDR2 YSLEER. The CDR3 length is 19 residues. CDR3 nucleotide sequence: TGCGCCAGCAGCCAAAGGAGCTTCTATAGTAGCGGCTCCTACAATGAGCAGTTCTTC. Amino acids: CASSQRSFYSSGSYNEQFF.

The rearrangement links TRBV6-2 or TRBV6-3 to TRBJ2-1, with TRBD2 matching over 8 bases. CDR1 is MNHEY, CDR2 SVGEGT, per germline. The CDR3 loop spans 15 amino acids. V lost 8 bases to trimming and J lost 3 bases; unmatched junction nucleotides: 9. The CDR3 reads CASFFGRAGYNEQFF. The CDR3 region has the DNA TGTGCCAGCTTCTTCGGGAGGGCCGGCTACAATGAGCAGTTCTTC.

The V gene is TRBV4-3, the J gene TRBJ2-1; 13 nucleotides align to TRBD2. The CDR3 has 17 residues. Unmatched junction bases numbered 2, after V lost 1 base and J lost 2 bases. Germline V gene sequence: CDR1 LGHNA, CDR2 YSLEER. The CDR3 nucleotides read TGCGCCAGCAGCCAAGGTGGACTAGCGGGAGCCTACAATGAGCAGTTCTTC. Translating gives CASSQGGLAGAYNEQFF.

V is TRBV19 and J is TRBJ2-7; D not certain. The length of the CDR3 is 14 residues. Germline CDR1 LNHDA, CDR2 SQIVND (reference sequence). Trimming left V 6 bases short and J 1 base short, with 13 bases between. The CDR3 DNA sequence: TGTGCCAGTAGCGTAAGTGACAAGTCCTACGAGCAGTACTTC. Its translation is CASSVSDKSYEQYF.

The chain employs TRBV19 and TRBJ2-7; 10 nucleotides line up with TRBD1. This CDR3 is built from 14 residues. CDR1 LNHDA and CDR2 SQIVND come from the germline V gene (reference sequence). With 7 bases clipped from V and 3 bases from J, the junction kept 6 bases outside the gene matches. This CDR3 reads CASTLGQGDYEQYF. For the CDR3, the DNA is TGTGCCAGTACTCTAGGACAGGGGGACTACGAGCAGTACTTC.

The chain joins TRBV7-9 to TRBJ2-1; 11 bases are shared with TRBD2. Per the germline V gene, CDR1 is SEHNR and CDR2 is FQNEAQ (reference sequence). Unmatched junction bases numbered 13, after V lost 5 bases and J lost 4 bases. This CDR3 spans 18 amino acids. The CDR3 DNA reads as TGTGCCAGCAGCGTGACTAGCGGGAAAACAGTAACATACAATGAGCAGTTCTTC. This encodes CASSVTSGKTVTYNEQFF.

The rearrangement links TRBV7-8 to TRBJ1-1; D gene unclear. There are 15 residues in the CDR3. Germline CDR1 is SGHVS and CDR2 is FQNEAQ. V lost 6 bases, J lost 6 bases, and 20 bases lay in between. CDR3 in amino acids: CASSSSRQMRAEAFF. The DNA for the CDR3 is TGTGCCAGCAGTTCTTCCAGACAAATGAGGGCTGAAGCTTTCTTT.

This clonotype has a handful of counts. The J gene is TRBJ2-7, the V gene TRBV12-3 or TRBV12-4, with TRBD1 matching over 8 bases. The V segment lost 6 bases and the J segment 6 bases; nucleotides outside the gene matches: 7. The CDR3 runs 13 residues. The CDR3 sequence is CASRKDRGGEQYF. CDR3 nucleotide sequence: TGTGCCAGCAGAAAAGACAGGGGAGGCGAGCAGTACTTC.

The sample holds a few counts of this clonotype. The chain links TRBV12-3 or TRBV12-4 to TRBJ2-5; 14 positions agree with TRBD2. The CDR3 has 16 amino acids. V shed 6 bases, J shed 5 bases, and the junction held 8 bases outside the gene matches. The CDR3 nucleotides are TGTGCCAGCAGCCCGGAGGGACTAGCGGGAGAGGAGACCCAGTACTTC. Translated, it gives CASSPEGLAGEETQYF.

In DNA, the CDR3 is TGCGCCAGCAGCCAAGTTTCAAGCGGGAGCTCCGAGCAGTACTTC. This encodes CASSQVSSGSSEQYF. The V gene is TRBV4-1, the J gene TRBJ2-7; 8 bases agree with TRBD2. The germline V gene encodes CDR1 MGHRA and CDR2 YSYEKL. This CDR3 is built from 15 residues. Trimming took 1 base from V and 6 from J; bases not matched to a gene: 8.